A selection of T cell receptor beta chains follows, all from one sample in a study of blood T cell repertoires in COVID-19. Repertoires were generated with immunoSEQ multiplex PCR, while TCRdb's copy carries only in-frame clones and drops some. Among about 200,000 clones listed, just over 85% were seen once. Input material: peripheral blood. The receptors come from a man aged 18-30 years with active or convalescent COVID-19. Both conserved end residues are part of each CDR3. Each record gives: J gene, D gene, clone size, V gene, CDR3 DNA, CDR3 protein. A D gene is named only where the DNA matches it firmly. Size is stated for part of the rows, as once, few or many counts, or as a class when the clone is expanded.

j_call: TRBJ2-5; d_call: -; clone_size: -; v_call: TRBV19; cdr3_nt: TGTGCCAGTAGTACCCCCCCGGTTATCACGGGAACGGTAGGGGAGACCCAGTACTTC; cdr3_aa: CASSTPPVITGTVGETQYF
j_call: TRBJ2-7; d_call: -; clone_size: -; v_call: TRBV6-5; cdr3_nt: TGTGCCAGCAGAATGACAGCGTACGAGCAGTACTTC; cdr3_aa: CASRMTAYEQYF
j_call: TRBJ2-1; d_call: TRBD1; clone_size: -; v_call: TRBV10-2; cdr3_nt: TGCGCCTCGAGCGGTTGGCTCACTAACCGGGACAGGCCCAATGAGCAGTTCTTC; cdr3_aa: CASSGWLTNRDRPNEQFF
j_call: TRBJ2-2; d_call: TRBD1; clone_size: once; v_call: TRBV6-5; cdr3_nt: TGTGCCAGCAGACCAGACAGGGGAAGCGCCGGGGAGCTGTTTTTT; cdr3_aa: CASRPDRGSAGELFF
j_call: TRBJ2-2; d_call: TRBD2; clone_size: -; v_call: TRBV24-1; cdr3_nt: TGTGCCACCAGTGATTTGCCCGGACTAGCGGGCCAGGCGAACACCGGGGAGCTGTTTTTT; cdr3_aa: CATSDLPGLAGQANTGELFF
j_call: TRBJ2-2; d_call: -; clone_size: -; v_call: TRBV2; cdr3_nt: TGTGCCAGCAGTGAAGAACGCCGCGGTAGCCGGGACACCGGGGAGCTGTTTTTT; cdr3_aa: CASSEERRGSRDTGELFF
j_call: TRBJ2-1; d_call: TRBD2; clone_size: -; v_call: TRBV6-5; cdr3_nt: TGTGCCAGCAGTTATGGGTCAGCGGGAGGAGGCAATGAGCAGTTCTTC; cdr3_aa: CASSYGSAGGGNEQFF
j_call: TRBJ2-6; d_call: TRBD2; clone_size: -; v_call: TRBV6-2/TRBV6-3; cdr3_nt: TGTGCCAGCAGTCAAAATACGGGACTAGCGGGAGTCCTGACTTTC; cdr3_aa: CASSQNTGLAGVLTF
j_call: TRBJ2-7; d_call: TRBD1; clone_size: -; v_call: TRBV19; cdr3_nt: TGTGCCAGTCAAACCGGGACAGGCCCCTACGAGCAGTACTTC; cdr3_aa: CASQTGTGPYEQYF
j_call: TRBJ2-3; d_call: TRBD2; clone_size: -; v_call: TRBV10-3; cdr3_nt: TGTGCCATCAGTGTCGCCCCGGGACTAGCGGGATCTAGCACAGATACGCAGTATTTT; cdr3_aa: CAISVAPGLAGSSTDTQYF
j_call: TRBJ2-1; d_call: -; clone_size: -; v_call: TRBV6-5; cdr3_nt: TGTGCCAGCAGTTACTCGAACGGGGATGAGCAGTTCTTC; cdr3_aa: CASSYSNGDEQFF
j_call: TRBJ2-3; d_call: -; clone_size: -; v_call: TRBV12-3/TRBV12-4; cdr3_nt: TGTGCCAGCAGTCCCCCTGCGGCTACGCAGTATTTT; cdr3_aa: CASSPPAATQYF
j_call: TRBJ1-2; d_call: -; clone_size: -; v_call: TRBV5-6; cdr3_nt: TGTGCCAGCAGCGTTGGACCAACAGGGCACTATGGCTACACCTTC; cdr3_aa: CASSVGPTGHYGYTF
j_call: TRBJ2-1; d_call: -; clone_size: -; v_call: TRBV4-2; cdr3_nt: TGTGCCAGCAGCCGTAACAGGGACTCCTACAATGAGCAGTTCTTC; cdr3_aa: CASSRNRDSYNEQFF
j_call: TRBJ2-7; d_call: -; clone_size: -; v_call: TRBV5-6; cdr3_nt: TGTGCCAGCAGCTTGGTAAACCTAGCGTATACCTACGAGCAGTACTTC; cdr3_aa: CASSLVNLAYTYEQYF
j_call: TRBJ1-3; d_call: -; clone_size: -; v_call: TRBV7-8; cdr3_nt: TGTGCCAGCAGCGAAGGCGTACAGGGAGGGTTCCTCTCTGGAAACACCATATATTTT; cdr3_aa: CASSEGVQGGFLSGNTIYF
j_call: TRBJ1-1; d_call: -; clone_size: -; v_call: TRBV3-1/TRBV3-2; cdr3_nt: TGTGCCAGCAGCCAAGGGCAGGGCACTGAAGCTTTCTTT; cdr3_aa: CASSQGQGTEAFF
j_call: TRBJ2-7; d_call: -; clone_size: -; v_call: TRBV29-1; cdr3_nt: TGCAGCGTTGACGTCAGGGCATTCGGCGAGCAGTACTTC; cdr3_aa: CSVDVRAFGEQYF
j_call: TRBJ2-7; d_call: TRBD1; clone_size: -; v_call: TRBV7-9; cdr3_nt: TGTGCCAGCACCCGAACAGGGGCCTACGAGCAGTACTTC; cdr3_aa: CASTRTGAYEQYF
j_call: TRBJ1-6; d_call: TRBD1; clone_size: -; v_call: TRBV11-1; cdr3_nt: TGTGCCAGCAGCGCTGCCAACCGGGACAGGGTATCACCCCTCCACTTT; cdr3_aa: CASSAANRDRVSPLHF
j_call: TRBJ2-3; d_call: TRBD2; clone_size: -; v_call: TRBV29-1; cdr3_nt: TGCAGCGGAAGACTAGCGGGAGGTGGGGGGACGCAGTATTTT; cdr3_aa: CSGRLAGGGGTQYF
j_call: TRBJ2-6; d_call: TRBD1; clone_size: -; v_call: TRBV18; cdr3_nt: TGTGCCAGCTCACCAGGGACAGGGGGAGCGGGGGCCAACGTCCTGACTTTC; cdr3_aa: CASSPGTGGAGANVLTF
j_call: TRBJ1-2; d_call: TRBD1; clone_size: once; v_call: TRBV7-2; cdr3_nt: TGTGCCAGCAGCTTAGGGACAGGGTTTCATGGCTACACCTTC; cdr3_aa: CASSLGTGFHGYTF
j_call: TRBJ2-1; d_call: -; clone_size: -; v_call: TRBV7-9; cdr3_nt: TGTGCCAGCAGCTCAGGACGGGGGAGCTCCTACAATGAGCAGTTCTTC; cdr3_aa: CASSSGRGSSYNEQFF
j_call: TRBJ1-5; d_call: -; clone_size: -; v_call: TRBV6-5; cdr3_nt: TGTGCCAGCAGTTACTCCGGGGGGCTTCAGCCCCAGCATTTT; cdr3_aa: CASSYSGGLQPQHF
j_call: TRBJ1-2; d_call: -; clone_size: few; v_call: TRBV7-9; cdr3_nt: TGTGCCAGCAGCTGGGACGGACTATATGGCTACACCTTC; cdr3_aa: CASSWDGLYGYTF
j_call: TRBJ2-1; d_call: TRBD1; clone_size: -; v_call: TRBV27; cdr3_nt: TGTGCCAGCAGTTCAGACACCGGGACAGCAAACTACAATGAGCAGTTCTTC; cdr3_aa: CASSSDTGTANYNEQFF
j_call: TRBJ2-7; d_call: TRBD2; clone_size: -; v_call: TRBV7-8; cdr3_nt: TGTGCCAGCAGCTTAGAATCGGGAGGGCCCTACGAGCAGTACTTC; cdr3_aa: CASSLESGGPYEQYF
j_call: TRBJ2-1; d_call: TRBD2; clone_size: -; v_call: TRBV5-4; cdr3_nt: TGTGCCAGCAGCGCGCTCCCGCGGGGGGTGTGGGAGCAGTTCTTC; cdr3_aa: CASSALPRGVWEQFF
j_call: TRBJ1-3; d_call: -; clone_size: -; v_call: TRBV5-4; cdr3_nt: TGTGCCAGCAGCAAGGTTGTTGGAGGAGGGGGAAACACCATATATTTT; cdr3_aa: CASSKVVGGGGNTIYF
j_call: TRBJ2-3; d_call: -; clone_size: -; v_call: TRBV7-7; cdr3_nt: TGTGCCAGCAGCCCCCTCGGCCACGAGGGAGATACGCAGTATTTT; cdr3_aa: CASSPLGHEGDTQYF
j_call: TRBJ1-2; d_call: TRBD1; clone_size: -; v_call: TRBV28; cdr3_nt: TGTGCCAGCAGTCCCCATGGACAGGGGAGAGGCTCTGGGGGCTACACCTTC; cdr3_aa: CASSPHGQGRGSGGYTF
j_call: TRBJ2-1; d_call: TRBD1; clone_size: -; v_call: TRBV5-1; cdr3_nt: TGCGCCAGCAGCTTGGTACCTCAGGGGGCTAACTACAATGAGCAGTTCTTC; cdr3_aa: CASSLVPQGANYNEQFF
j_call: TRBJ1-4; d_call: -; clone_size: -; v_call: TRBV12-3/TRBV12-4; cdr3_nt: TGTGCCAGCAGGAAACTCCGGGAAAAACTGTTTTTT; cdr3_aa: CASRKLREKLFF
j_call: TRBJ2-1; d_call: TRBD1; clone_size: -; v_call: TRBV7-6; cdr3_nt: TGTGCCAGCAGCTTAGAGAGTCCTGGGGACAGTGAGCAGTTCTTC; cdr3_aa: CASSLESPGDSEQFF
j_call: TRBJ1-4; d_call: TRBD1; clone_size: -; v_call: TRBV5-4; cdr3_nt: TGTGCCAGCAGCGGGGACAGTGCCACTAATGAAAAACTGTTTTTT; cdr3_aa: CASSGDSATNEKLFF
j_call: TRBJ2-7; d_call: TRBD2; clone_size: once; v_call: TRBV23-1; cdr3_nt: TGCGCCAGCAGTCAATTGCGACGGGAGGGCCTTTGGTACGAGCAGTACTTC; cdr3_aa: CASSQLRREGLWYEQYF
j_call: TRBJ2-1; d_call: TRBD1; clone_size: -; v_call: TRBV5-1; cdr3_nt: TGCGCCAGCAGACCGGGACAGGGGGCAGGTGAGCAGTTCTTC; cdr3_aa: CASRPGQGAGEQFF
j_call: TRBJ2-1; d_call: -; clone_size: -; v_call: TRBV3-1/TRBV3-2; cdr3_nt: TGTGCCAGCAGCCAAGTACTTTCCGAGGGAGAGCAGTTCTTC; cdr3_aa: CASSQVLSEGEQFF
j_call: TRBJ2-1; d_call: -; clone_size: -; v_call: TRBV5-1; cdr3_nt: TGCGCCAGCAGCTTGAGCTATGAGCAGTTCTTC; cdr3_aa: CASSLSYEQFF
j_call: TRBJ1-2; d_call: -; clone_size: few; v_call: TRBV21-1; cdr3_nt: TGTGCCAGCAGCAAAGACCAAGGGCAGGGGCTGTACTATGGCTACACCTTC; cdr3_aa: CASSKDQGQGLYYGYTF
j_call: TRBJ1-2; d_call: TRBD1; clone_size: -; v_call: TRBV6-5; cdr3_nt: TGTGCCAGCAGGGCGACAGGGATTAATTTGGGTGGCTACACCTTC; cdr3_aa: CASRATGINLGGYTF
j_call: TRBJ1-5; d_call: TRBD1; clone_size: -; v_call: TRBV6-5; cdr3_nt: TGTGCCAGCAGGACAGGGGGCAATCAGCCCCAGCATTTT; cdr3_aa: CASRTGGNQPQHF
j_call: TRBJ1-1; d_call: -; clone_size: -; v_call: TRBV20-1; cdr3_nt: TGCAGTGCTAGCGTGAACACTGAAGCTTTCTTT; cdr3_aa: CSASVNTEAFF
j_call: TRBJ1-1; d_call: TRBD1; clone_size: -; v_call: TRBV27; cdr3_nt: TGTGCCAGCAGTCCGGGGACAGGGGGGGGCACTGAAGCTTTCTTT; cdr3_aa: CASSPGTGGGTEAFF
j_call: TRBJ2-7; d_call: TRBD1; clone_size: -; v_call: TRBV9; cdr3_nt: TGTGCCAGCAGCGTAGGGGGACAGGGGGCTTACGAGCAGTACTTC; cdr3_aa: CASSVGGQGAYEQYF
j_call: TRBJ2-1; d_call: TRBD1; clone_size: -; v_call: TRBV6-5; cdr3_nt: TGTGCCACCAGACAGGGGGCAGGTAATGAGCAGTTCTTC; cdr3_aa: CATRQGAGNEQFF